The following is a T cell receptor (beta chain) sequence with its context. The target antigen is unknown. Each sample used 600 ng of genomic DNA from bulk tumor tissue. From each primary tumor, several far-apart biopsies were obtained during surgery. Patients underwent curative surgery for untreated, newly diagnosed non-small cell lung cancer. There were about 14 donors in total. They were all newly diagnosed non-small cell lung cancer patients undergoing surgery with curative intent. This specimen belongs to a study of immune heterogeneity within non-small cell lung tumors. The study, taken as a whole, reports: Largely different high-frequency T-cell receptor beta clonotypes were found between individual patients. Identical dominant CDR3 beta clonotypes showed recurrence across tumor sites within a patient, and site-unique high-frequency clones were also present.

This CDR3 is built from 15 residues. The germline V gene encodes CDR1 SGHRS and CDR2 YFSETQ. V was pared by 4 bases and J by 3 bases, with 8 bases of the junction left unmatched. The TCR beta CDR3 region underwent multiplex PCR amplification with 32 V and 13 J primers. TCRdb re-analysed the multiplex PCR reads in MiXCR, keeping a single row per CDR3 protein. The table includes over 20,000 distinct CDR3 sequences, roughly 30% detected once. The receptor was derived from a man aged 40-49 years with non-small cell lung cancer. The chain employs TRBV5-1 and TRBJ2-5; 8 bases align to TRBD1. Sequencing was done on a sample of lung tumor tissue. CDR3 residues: CASSPGQGWEETQYF. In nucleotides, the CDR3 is TGCGCCAGCAGCCCCGGACAGGGATGGGAAGAGACCCAGTACTTC.